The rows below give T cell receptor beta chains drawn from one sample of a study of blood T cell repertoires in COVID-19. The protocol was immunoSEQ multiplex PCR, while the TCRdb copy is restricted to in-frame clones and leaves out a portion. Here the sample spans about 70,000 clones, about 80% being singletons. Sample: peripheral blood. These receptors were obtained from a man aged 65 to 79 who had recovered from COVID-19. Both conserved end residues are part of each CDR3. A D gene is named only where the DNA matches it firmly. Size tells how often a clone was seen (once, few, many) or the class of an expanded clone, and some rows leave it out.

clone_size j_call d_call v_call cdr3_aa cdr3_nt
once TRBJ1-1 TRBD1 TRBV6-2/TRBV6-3 CASSYSQGATEAFF TGTGCCAGCAGTTACAGTCAGGGGGCCACTGAAGCTTTCTTT
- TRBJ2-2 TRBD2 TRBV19 CASMTSGSGTGELFF TGTGCCAGTATGACTAGCGGGAGCGGCACCGGGGAGCTGTTTTTT
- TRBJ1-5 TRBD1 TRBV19 CASSLGTGNGNQPQHF TGTGCCAGTAGTCTCGGGACAGGGAACGGCAATCAGCCCCAGCATTTT
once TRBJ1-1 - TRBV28 CASSLDRTNTEAFF TGTGCCAGCAGTTTAGACAGAACTAACACTGAAGCTTTCTTT
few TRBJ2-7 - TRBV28 CASSLGTGNYEQYF TGTGCCAGCAGTTTGGGCACGGGGAACTACGAGCAGTACTTC
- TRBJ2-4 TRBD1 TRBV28 CASRSTGTNIQYF TGTGCCAGCAGATCGACAGGGACAAACATTCAGTACTTC
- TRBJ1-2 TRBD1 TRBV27 CASSITGGYGYTF TGTGCCAGCAGCATAACAGGGGGCTATGGCTACACCTTC
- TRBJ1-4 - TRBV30 CAWRFQGTANEKLFF TGTGCCTGGAGGTTCCAGGGCACCGCTAATGAAAAACTGTTTTTT
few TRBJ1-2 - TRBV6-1 CASSDQYGYTF TGTGCCAGCAGTGACCAGTATGGCTACACCTTC
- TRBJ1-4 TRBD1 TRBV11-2 CASSAGTGAYGEKLFF TGTGCCAGCAGTGCCGGGACAGGGGCTTATGGAGAAAAACTGTTTTTT
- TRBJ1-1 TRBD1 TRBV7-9 CASSPRGVWITEAFF TGTGCCAGCAGCCCCAGGGGGGTATGGATAACTGAAGCTTTCTTT
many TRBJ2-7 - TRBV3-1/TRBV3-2 CASSNGRGEQYF TGTGCCAGCAGCAATGGAAGAGGGGAGCAGTACTTC